The T cell receptor (beta chain) under discussion was sequenced for a study of blood T cell repertoires in COVID-19 (TCRdb year 2020). Study-wide context: The collaborator samples originated in the United States, Italy and Spain and spanned the acute and convalescent phases of COVID-19. Deeply sampled blood TCRbeta repertoires from subjects exposed to, actively infected with, or recovered from COVID-19 were included in the dataset. The repertoires were released in a freely available public database meant as a resource for research on the immune response to SARS-CoV-2. Samples were obtained from the ongoing ImmuneRACE study (first 160 participants) and from about 1,300 subjects provided by 6 global collaborators. The material from the prospective study consisted of cDNA or gDNA derived from T cells, B-cell-depleted T cells, or PBMCs. HLA class I and class II types, where available, came from metadata supplied by the sample provider rather than from assay-based typing. Sample metadata almost always included a de-identified subject ID, COVID-19 status, age in years and sex.

Overall results and qualifications from the work: The amount of clinical and demographic metadata varied by source and participant and was provided uncurated.

Clipping removes 3 bases from V and 8 bases from J, with 11 as the unmatched junction base count. From a lookup of the germline V gene, CDR1 and CDR2 are SQVTM and ANQGSEA. The CDR3 measures 14 amino acids from cysteine to phenylalanine. The sequence is cut down to CDR3 DNA, 42 bases in frame from base 1. TCRbeta CDR3 regions were amplified from genomic DNA using the immunoSEQ Assay, a bias-controlled multiplex PCR. For the original study's pipeline: Nucleated cell counts per sample were estimated from amplification of reference gene primers within the assay. Sequence reads were collapsed and filtered to measure the absolute abundance of every unique TCRbeta CDR3 rearrangement. Productive Simpson clonality was computed per sample as the square root of Simpson's diversity index over productive rearrangements. TCRdb mirrors the immuneACCESS table, restricted to in-frame sequences. Some clones are absent from its copies; in checked studies, under half trace to an unresolved V gene, and the reason for the others is unknown. The V and J calls and clone size come from that table; D and trimming were worked out from the DNA. The sample profile shows around 230,000 clones; around four fifths of them were found once. About 8.9% of the sample is in the top ten clones.

About this clone itself: What this receptor recognizes is not known. Qualities for individual bases were not recorded, and no much larger clone is one base off.

Each collaborating institution followed its own protocols to collect whole blood in K2EDTA tubes. For TCRbeta analysis, collaborators shipped samples in one of three forms: frozen whole blood, isolated PBMCs, or DNA extracted from either of those sample types. What was sequenced was peripheral blood. The sequence derives from a woman aged 45-65 years with acute or convalescent COVID-19. The chain is encoded by TRBV29-1 joined to TRBJ1-2, and 8 bases in between align with TRBD1. The CDR3 protein: CSVEPGTGGGGYTF. The DNA sequence follows: TGCAGCGTTGAGCCCGGGACAGGTGGGGGCGGCTACACCTTC.